The source of this TCR beta chain is a study of cytomegalovirus exposure and HLA in healthy donors. Findings and caveats of the study: High specificity and sensitivity for cytomegalovirus status were reported for the classifier.

For this clone: Its target is unknown.

Germline assignment: CDR1 SNHLY and CDR2 FYNNEI. The V end was cut by 7 bases, the J end by 0 bases, with 6 bases between. The CDR3 spans 12 residues. Researchers ran the PCR with 60 Vbeta and 13 Jbeta primers. Some clones are missing from TCRdb's copy, which holds only in-frame ones; the method was immunoSEQ multiplex PCR. The sample lists around 220,000 clones, roughly 80% occurring once. Sequences were obtained from PBMCs. The sequence derives from a girl between 5 and 17 years old in good health and CMV-seronegative. The chain recombines TRBV2 with TRBJ1-2; D uncertain. The CDR3 DNA reads TGTGCCAGCACCAACACTAACTATGGCTACACCTTC. Translating gives CASTNTNYGYTF. The full variable domain, rest sourced from reference TRBV2 and TRBJ1-2, is EPEVTQTPSHQVTQMGQEVILRCVPISNHLYFYWYRQILGQKVEFLVSFYNNEISEKSEIFDDQFSVERPDGSNFTLKIRSTKLEDSAMYFCASTNTNYGYTFGSGTRLTVV.